A single sample gave rise to the 10 T cell receptor beta chains below, sequenced in a study of blood T cells in healthy people across ages. Through a sample-barcoded 5' primer and a J-beta primer mix, a second PCR was run for roughly 6 to 12 cycles. TCRdb itself ran the 5' RACE reads through MiXCR, one entry per CDR3 protein. Of 1.5 million to 1.8 million distinct CDR3 sequences listed, less than 45% are singletons. Sequences were obtained from blood. These receptors were taken from a woman between 18 and 30 years old in good health.

The chain uses TRBV2 and TRBJ2-1; tentative D call: TRBD1 (6 bases). The germline CDR1 and CDR2 sequences are SNHLY and FYNNEI. This CDR3 is built from 11 residues. Trimming stripped 11 bases from V and 3 bases from J, with 8 bases between. CDR3 amino acids: CAGGLYNEQFF. In DNA form, the CDR3 reads TGTGCCGGGGGCCTCTACAATGAGCAGTTCTTC.

As to this clonotype: Its ends do not fully match the called genes, so a read error is possible. This chain joins TRBV27 and TRBJ1-6, with unresolved D. The CDR3 runs to 13 residues. The germline gives CDR1 MNHEY, CDR2 SMNVEV (reference sequence). The CDR3 is CASSRPGTSALHF. The CDR3, as DNA: TGTGCCAGCAGCCGCCCGGGAACTTCAGCCCTCCACTTT.

This clonotype was seen a handful of times. The chain links TRBV4-3 to TRBJ1-5; 8 bases match TRBD1. From germline, CDR1 is LGHNA and CDR2 YSLEER. The trim removed 4 bases at V and 2 bases at J, leaving 7 bases unmatched. CDR3 size: 16 residues. The CDR3 protein is CASSPSGGGGNQPQHF. Here the CDR3 DNA reads TGCGCCAGCAGCCCTTCAGGGGGCGGAGGCAATCAGCCCCAGCATTTT.

The genes are TRBV10-3 and TRBJ2-7; TRBD2 might be the D (5 bases). The V gene lost 4 bases and the J gene lost 0 bases, with 13 bases spanning the gap. Germline V gene lookup returns CDR1 ENHRY and CDR2 SYGVKD. The CDR3 has 15 residues. CDR3 amino acids: CAISALGEGSYEQYF. The CDR3 bases are TGTGCCATCAGTGCCTTGGGCGAGGGCTCCTACGAGCAGTACTTC.

The rearrangement links TRBV5-1 to TRBJ2-3; a weak D match, TRBD2 (6 bases). V lost 4 bases and J lost 9, with 18 bases in between. CDR1 SGHRS and CDR2 YFSETQ come from the germline V gene. The CDR3 contains 14 residues. CDR3 in amino acids: CASSPGLLDETQYF. CDR3 bases: TGCGCCAGCAGCCCGGGACTCCTGGATGAGACGCAGTATTTT.

This clonotype showed up just a few times. This rearrangement joins TRBV27 to TRBJ1-6; D gene unclear. Trimming took 3 bases from V and 7 from J, leaving 7 bases between them. The CDR3 is 13 residues long. Germline CDR1 is MNHEY and CDR2 is SMNVEV (reference sequence). The CDR3 loop is CASSFAENSPLHF. DNA of the CDR3: TGTGCCAGCAGTTTTGCGGAGAATTCACCCCTCCACTTT.

About this clonotype: Given a much more abundant clone one base away, this may be a read error. J is TRBJ2-5 and V is TRBV3-1; 10 positions match TRBD2. The V gene's germline CDR1 is LGHDT and CDR2 YNNKEL (reference sequence). The V and J ends lost 0 bases and 11 bases, in that order; junction bases with no gene match: 12. This CDR3 has 16 amino acids. CDR3 in amino acids: CASSQDSGGQSNEQYF. The DNA of the CDR3 is TGTGCCAGCAGCCAAGATAGCGGGGGGCAATCAAATGAGCAGTACTTC.

The CDR3 DNA sequence: TGTGCCAGCAGTATAGGAATGGGCAGGGCGATCAATCAGCCCCAGCATTTT. This translates into CASSIGMGRAINQPQHF. The chain links TRBV28 to TRBJ1-5; possible D gene TRBD1, 5 bases. This CDR3 has 17 amino acids. CDR1 is MDHEN, CDR2 SYDVKM, per germline. V was pared by 5 bases and J by 3 bases, with 20 bases between.

In this sample, this clonotype turned up a few times. The J gene is TRBJ2-1, the V gene TRBV10-3; 9 bases agree with TRBD2. The trim removed 1 base at V and 1 base at J, leaving 11 bases unmatched. The CDR3 sequence is 19 residues long. Germline CDR1 and CDR2: ENHRY and SYGVKD. The CDR3 coding sequence is TGTGCCATCAGTGAGTGGACCCAGTTAGCGGGAGCATCCTACAATGAGCAGTTCTTC. It encodes CAISEWTQLAGASYNEQFF.

This clonotype occurred once. It is unclear where the CDR3 begins or ends on the DNA, so no DNA is shown, and the CDR3 is as TCRdb lists it. The V gene is TRBV7-9, the J gene TRBJ2-1; TRBD2 is taken as the D call from the table, unchecked against the DNA. The CDR3 is made up of 16 amino acids, end residues included. Germline V gene lookup returns CDR1 SEHNR and CDR2 FQNEAQ (reference sequence). The CDR3 here is CASSFLAGDFRGEQFF.